Listed here are 8 T cell receptor beta chains from one sample, sequenced in a study of OX40 agonist ivuxolimab in advanced cancers. Sequencing used immunoSEQ multiplex PCR; TCRdb keeps in-frame clones, though not all of them. The data hold tens of thousands of clones, with about nine tenths observed a single time. Sequencing used CD4+ or CD8+ T cells sorted from blood, obtained in a trial of the OX40 agonist ivuxolimab. These receptors all come from an adult with an advanced solid tumor such as melanoma, head and neck, liver or kidney cancer.

The DNA of the CDR3 is TGTGCCAGCGTTGTTGGGGCTGGGGGTGGCTACACCTTC. Protein sequence: CASVVGAGGGYTF. The chain has TRBV6-5 and TRBJ1-2; a possible D gene is TRBD1 (5 bases). Trimming took 8 bases from V and 7 from J, leaving 17 bases between them. Germline CDR1 and CDR2: MNHEY and SVGAGI. The CDR3 sequence is 13 residues long.

The chain has TRBV4-1 and TRBJ1-2; the match to TRBD1 covers 9 bases. V dropped 1 base and J dropped 6; count of bases not matched to a gene: 9. Germline-derived CDR1 and CDR2 are MGHRA and YSYEKL. This CDR3 spans 16 amino acids. The DNA for the CDR3 is TGCGCCAGCAGCCAAGGGCCGGGACAGGGAGATAATGGCTACACCTTC. This translates into CASSQGPGQGDNGYTF.

The CDR3 nucleotides are TGCGCCAGCAGCCAAGATCAGGGCCTGAGCAATCAGCCCCAGCATTTT. It encodes CASSQDQGLSNQPQHF. The chain carries TRBV4-3 and TRBJ1-5; D possibly corresponds to TRBD1 (5 bases). Trimming pared 0 bases from V and 1 base from J, leaving 10 bases between. CDR3 length equals 16 residues. Germline V gene data show CDR1 as LGHNA and CDR2 as YSLEER.

The chain recombines TRBV10-3 with TRBJ1-1; D gene ambiguous. CDR1 and CDR2 (germline): ENHRY, SYGVKD. V lost 4 bases and J lost 2, with 11 bases in between. This CDR3 has 14 amino acids. For the CDR3, the DNA is TGTGCCATCAGTGTAAGCACGGACAACACTGAAGCTTTCTTT. Its protein product is CAISVSTDNTEAFF.

The chain is built from TRBV30 and TRBJ2-7, with D uncertain. The CDR3 length is 10 residues. V lost 7 bases and J lost 3, with 7 bases in between. Germline V gives CDR1 GTSNPN, CDR2 SVGIG (reference sequence). For the CDR3, the DNA is TGTGCCTACTCGTACTACGAGCAGTACTTC. Residues: CAYSYYEQYF.

The chain combines TRBV10-3 with TRBJ1-5; possible D gene TRBD1, 6 bases. CDR1 ENHRY and CDR2 SYGVKD come from the germline V gene. This CDR3 region has 15 residues. Deletions cut 0 bases from V and 5 bases from J, with 11 bases between. The CDR3 region is CAISESGGHDQPQHF. Written as DNA, the CDR3 is TGTGCCATCAGTGAGTCGGGGGGGCACGATCAGCCCCAGCATTTT.

The chain employs TRBV6-1 and TRBJ1-5; weak D call: TRBD1 (5 bases). The CDR3 covers 15 residues. Per the germline V gene, CDR1 is MNHNS and CDR2 is SASEGT. The V and J ends lost 4 bases and 2 bases respectively, with 12 bases between them. The CDR3 DNA is TGTGCCAGCAGTGCGGATTGGGGCGGCAATCAGCCCCAGCATTTT. Residues: CASSADWGGNQPQHF.

This clone was picked up one time. The chain combines TRBV9 with TRBJ2-2, with D possibly being TRBD1 (6 bases). Germline assignment: CDR1 SGDLS and CDR2 YYNGEE. Trimming cost V 5 bases and J 5 bases, with 10 bases left between them. This CDR3 comprises 13 residues. CDR3 in DNA: TGTGCCAGCAGTATTCAGGGGACCGGGGAGCTGTTTTTT. As protein: CASSIQGTGELFF.